This T cell receptor (beta chain) was recovered during a study of blood T cell repertoires in COVID-19. Background on the study: COVID-19 samples from acute and convalescent phases originated in the United States, Italy and Spain. Sources were T cells, B-cell-depleted T cells, or PBMCs; the material itself was cDNA or gDNA.

This CDR3 contains 18 residues. The germline V gene encodes CDR1 LGHNA and CDR2 YNFKEQ. V was cut by 0 bases and J by 0 bases, with 15 bases left in between. Original handling: Estimates of nucleated cell counts were drawn from the amplification of reference gene primers. Clones were read by immunoSEQ multiplex PCR, and TCRdb kept only the in-frame ones, dropping some. V and J calls and clone size are as listed in that table; D and trimming were resolved from the DNA. The sample holds about 140,000 clones; roughly 87% are singletons and the top ten take less than 2%. The sequence derives from a man aged 70 or older with acute or convalescent COVID-19. The sequenced sample was peripheral blood. The chain has TRBV4-2 and TRBJ2-1; D is ambiguous. Here the CDR3 DNA reads TGTGCCAGCAGCCAAGACTCGATGCGCCCTGGCTCCTACAATGAGCAGTTCTTC. It is translated as CASSQDSMRPGSYNEQFF.